A selection of T cell receptor beta chains follows, all from one sample in a study of T cells expressing NK-cell markers. TCRdb re-called the 5' RACE reads, yielding one record per CDR3 amino acid sequence without DNA. Its table lists approximately 440,000 distinct CDR3 sequences. The specimen was blood T cells: a sorted CD56 or NKG2C T cell subset, CD4+ or CD8+ T cells, or bulk PBMC T cells (not recorded which). Receptors were obtained from a woman aged 45-65 years in good health. The CDR3 runs from the conserved cysteine through the conserved F or W.

V gene: TRBV21-1; J gene: TRBJ2-2; CDR3 protein: CASSKAQRLAGDTGELFF
V gene: TRBV3-1; J gene: TRBJ2-3; CDR3 protein: CASSLPSVDTQYF
V gene: TRBV20-1; J gene: TRBJ2-5; CDR3 protein: CSARDTSGGETQYF
V gene: TRBV6-5; J gene: TRBJ2-3; CDR3 protein: CASAGVLSTDTQYF
V gene: TRBV10-2; J gene: TRBJ2-2; CDR3 protein: CASSESRRSGELFF
V gene: TRBV5-5; J gene: TRBJ2-1; CDR3 protein: CASSTGTSRDRQFF
V gene: TRBV3-1; J gene: TRBJ2-3; CDR3 protein: CASSTSGRRGTDTQYF
V gene: TRBV12-3/TRBV12-4; J gene: TRBJ2-3; CDR3 protein: CASSPNGLADTDTQYF
V gene: TRBV11-2; J gene: TRBJ2-5; CDR3 protein: CASSRSSRTQYF
V gene: TRBV11-1; J gene: TRBJ2-1; CDR3 protein: CASSFLAGPGVNEQFF
V gene: TRBV18; J gene: TRBJ1-5; CDR3 protein: CASSPLRDNNQPQHF
V gene: TRBV7-9; J gene: TRBJ2-5; CDR3 protein: CASSRSRVQETQYF
V gene: TRBV5-1; J gene: TRBJ2-5; CDR3 protein: CASSSTSRNQETQYF
V gene: TRBV5-1; J gene: TRBJ2-7; CDR3 protein: CASSYRDRESEQYF
V gene: TRBV5-1; J gene: TRBJ2-1; CDR3 protein: CASSSRSSGKHNEQFF
V gene: TRBV7-9; J gene: TRBJ1-1; CDR3 protein: CASSLTGGANTEAFF
V gene: TRBV19; J gene: TRBJ2-7; CDR3 protein: CASSASGRSSYEQYF
V gene: TRBV4-1; J gene: TRBJ2-1; CDR3 protein: CASSLPQGTVFF
V gene: TRBV7-9; J gene: TRBJ2-7; CDR3 protein: CASSSMPGRITYEQYF
V gene: TRBV3-1; J gene: TRBJ1-4; CDR3 protein: CASSQVFGGKELFF
V gene: TRBV10-3; J gene: TRBJ2-1; CDR3 protein: CAIRGQREGQSYNEQFF
V gene: TRBV27; J gene: TRBJ2-2; CDR3 protein: CASSFGQGGNGELFF
V gene: TRBV7-9; J gene: TRBJ2-1; CDR3 protein: CASSVIGTSRNEQFF
V gene: TRBV11-2; J gene: TRBJ2-5; CDR3 protein: CASTRTGLAGGTQYF
V gene: TRBV20-1; J gene: TRBJ1-5; CDR3 protein: CSAGTGTGGTQPQHF
V gene: TRBV20-1; J gene: TRBJ2-4; CDR3 protein: CSAPPPGTKNIQYF
V gene: TRBV30; J gene: TRBJ1-2; CDR3 protein: CAWSSSYGYTF
V gene: TRBV15; J gene: TRBJ2-2; CDR3 protein: CATSSGSGRRIGELFF
V gene: TRBV24-1; J gene: TRBJ2-1; CDR3 protein: CATSRTTENEQFF
V gene: TRBV2; J gene: TRBJ2-1; CDR3 protein: CASSPDRGQFSEQFF
V gene: TRBV6-5; J gene: TRBJ1-3; CDR3 protein: CASSYRGSGNTIYF
V gene: TRBV7-2; J gene: TRBJ2-3; CDR3 protein: CASSLAAGGSTDTQYF
V gene: TRBV12-3/TRBV12-4; J gene: TRBJ2-7; CDR3 protein: CASSLMRGASREQYF
V gene: TRBV20-1; J gene: TRBJ2-3; CDR3 protein: CSASVPPGGTQYF
V gene: TRBV18; J gene: TRBJ1-5; CDR3 protein: CASSSQGAGNSNQPQHF
V gene: TRBV27; J gene: TRBJ2-1; CDR3 protein: CASSLFTSPPYNEQFF
V gene: TRBV6-1; J gene: TRBJ1-4; CDR3 protein: CASRRGQAEKLFF
V gene: TRBV12-3/TRBV12-4; J gene: TRBJ2-2; CDR3 protein: CASRPPRGAPTSGSYDTGELFF
V gene: TRBV9; J gene: TRBJ2-7; CDR3 protein: CASSARDRASEQYF
V gene: TRBV5-5; J gene: TRBJ2-7; CDR3 protein: CASSTPGTGLTSYEQYF
V gene: TRBV10-3; J gene: TRBJ2-5; CDR3 protein: CAISDRLAGVRQETQYF
V gene: TRBV12-3/TRBV12-4; J gene: TRBJ2-3; CDR3 protein: CASTPGDARNTQYF
V gene: TRBV12-3/TRBV12-4; J gene: TRBJ2-1; CDR3 protein: CASRPGPRSNEQFF
V gene: TRBV4-1; J gene: TRBJ1-2; CDR3 protein: CASSQGPAGESYGYTF
V gene: TRBV12-3/TRBV12-4; J gene: TRBJ1-6; CDR3 protein: CASSIKGGSNSPLHF
V gene: TRBV4-1; J gene: TRBJ2-3; CDR3 protein: CASSKGLAGEPETDTQYF
V gene: TRBV20-1; J gene: TRBJ2-5; CDR3 protein: CSARLAGEKTQYF
V gene: TRBV15; J gene: TRBJ2-2; CDR3 protein: CATSRTDRGLNTGELFF
V gene: TRBV2; J gene: TRBJ2-3; CDR3 protein: CASSEVGTDTQYF
V gene: TRBV18; J gene: TRBJ2-2; CDR3 protein: CASSTGSGELFF
V gene: TRBV29-1; J gene: TRBJ2-3; CDR3 protein: CSVPSLAGSDTQYF
V gene: TRBV7-2; J gene: TRBJ1-2; CDR3 protein: CASSLASVSYGYTF
V gene: TRBV25-1; J gene: TRBJ2-2; CDR3 protein: CASSDLLGRQTGELFF
V gene: TRBV12-3/TRBV12-4; J gene: TRBJ2-5; CDR3 protein: CASRESGHKVGTQYF
V gene: TRBV5-1; J gene: TRBJ2-2; CDR3 protein: CASSLAGLTGELFF